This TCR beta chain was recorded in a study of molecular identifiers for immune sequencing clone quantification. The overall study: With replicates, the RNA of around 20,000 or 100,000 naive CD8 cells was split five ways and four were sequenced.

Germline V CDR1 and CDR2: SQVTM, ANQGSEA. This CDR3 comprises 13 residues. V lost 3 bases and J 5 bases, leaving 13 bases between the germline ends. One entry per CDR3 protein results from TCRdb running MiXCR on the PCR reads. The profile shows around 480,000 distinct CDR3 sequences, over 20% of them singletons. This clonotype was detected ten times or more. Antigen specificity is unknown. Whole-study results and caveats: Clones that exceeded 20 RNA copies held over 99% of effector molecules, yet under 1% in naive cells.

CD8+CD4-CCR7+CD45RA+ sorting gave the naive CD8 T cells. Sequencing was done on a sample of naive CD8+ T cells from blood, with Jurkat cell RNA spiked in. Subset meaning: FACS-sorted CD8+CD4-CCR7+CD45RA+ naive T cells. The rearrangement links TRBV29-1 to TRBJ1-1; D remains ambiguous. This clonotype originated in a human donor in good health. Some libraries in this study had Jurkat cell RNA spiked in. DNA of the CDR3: TGCAGCGTTGAGTCTTCTTTTGGTACTGAAGCTTTCTTT. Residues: CSVESSFGTEAFF.